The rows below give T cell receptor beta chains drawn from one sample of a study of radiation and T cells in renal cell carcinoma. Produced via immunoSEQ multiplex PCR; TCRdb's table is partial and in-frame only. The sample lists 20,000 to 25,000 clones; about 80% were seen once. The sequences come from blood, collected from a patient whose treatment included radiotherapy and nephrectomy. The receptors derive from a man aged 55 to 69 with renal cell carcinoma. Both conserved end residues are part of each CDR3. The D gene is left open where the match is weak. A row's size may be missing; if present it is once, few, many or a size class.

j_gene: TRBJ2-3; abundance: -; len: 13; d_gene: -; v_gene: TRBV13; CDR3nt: TGTGCCAGCAGCTTAAAACGGGGGGATACGCAGTATTTT; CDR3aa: CASSLKRGDTQYF
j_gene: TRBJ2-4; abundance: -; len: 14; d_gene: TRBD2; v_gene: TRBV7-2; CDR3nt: TGTGCCAGCAGCTTCAGAACGGGAGGAAACATTCAGTACTTC; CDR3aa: CASSFRTGGNIQYF
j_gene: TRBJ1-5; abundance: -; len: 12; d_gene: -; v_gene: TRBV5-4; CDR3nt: TGTGCCAGCAGCTTTCTTAATCAGCCCCAGCATTTT; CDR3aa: CASSFLNQPQHF
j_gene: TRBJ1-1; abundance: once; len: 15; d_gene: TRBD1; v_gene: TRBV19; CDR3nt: TGTGCCAGTAGAGACGGACAGGGAATGAACACTGAAGCTTTCTTT; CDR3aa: CASRDGQGMNTEAFF
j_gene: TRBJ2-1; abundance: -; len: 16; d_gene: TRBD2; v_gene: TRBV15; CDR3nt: TGTGCCACCAGCAGAGGATCGGGAGGAATGGAGGATGAGCAGTTCTTC; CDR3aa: CATSRGSGGMEDEQFF